The 12 T cell receptor beta chains listed next were all sequenced from one sample in a study of EBV T-cell therapy then PD-1 blockade in nasopharyngeal carcinoma. This sample's treatment: AdE1-LMPpoly-expanded autologous EBV-specific T-cell therapy followed by anti-PD-1 nivolumab. TCRdb's table, derived via immunoSEQ multiplex PCR, lists solely in-frame clones and lacks some. The sample has roughly 14,000 clones, around 84% seen once. These receptors' targets are unknown. Specimen: CD8+ T cells from blood, collected around day 100 from a patient whose treatment included autologous EBV-specific T cells and nivolumab. The source of these receptors is a man aged 35-49 years with nasopharyngeal carcinoma.

V usage is TRBV4-3 and J usage is TRBJ2-3; D is perhaps TRBD2 (6 bases). The germline V and J ends were trimmed by 0 bases and 1 base, with 11 bases remaining between them. CDR3 length: 16 amino acids. Germline assignment: CDR1 LGHNA and CDR2 YSLEER. The DNA for the CDR3 is TGCGCCAGCAGCCAAGAATTCGGGGGAGGCACAGATACGCAGTATTTT. Protein: CASSQEFGGGTDTQYF.

About this clone: At one of its ends the junction is not consistent with the germline gene, which may arise from a read error. This chain links TRBV5-6 with TRBJ1-2; D may be TRBD1 (5 bases). Germline V gives CDR1 SGHDT, CDR2 YYEEEE. There are 14 residues in the CDR3. CDR3 DNA sequence: TGTGCCAGCACCTTGAAAATCAAGGACACTGGCTACACCTTC. Residues: CASTLKIKDTGYTF.

The rearrangement uses TRBV7-2 and TRBJ2-1; 9 bases line up with TRBD2. In germline, CDR1 is SGHTA, CDR2 FQGNSA. The length of the CDR3 is 17 residues. V gave up 1 base and J gave up 7 bases; unmatched junction bases: 11. The CDR3 loop reads CASSLEYRASGMNEQFF. In nucleotides, the CDR3 is TGTGCCAGCAGCTTAGAGTATCGGGCTAGCGGGATGAATGAGCAGTTCTTC.

This clone was seen a single time. This chain links TRBV5-5 with TRBJ1-1; D is undetermined. Germline V gene sequence: CDR1 SGHKS, CDR2 YYEKEE (reference sequence). The CDR3 extends over 14 amino acids. V lost 3 bases and J lost 1, with 10 bases in between. CDR3 bases: TGTGCCAGCAGCTCCGTAGGGTCGAACACTGAAGCTTTCTTT. Protein sequence: CASSSVGSNTEAFF.

This chain joins TRBV5-6 and TRBJ2-6; D remains unclear. The CDR3 totals 15 residues. CDR1 SGHDT and CDR2 YYEEEE come from the germline V gene. V gave up 3 bases and J gave up 0 bases, with 7 bases separating them. CDR3 protein: CASSYGYSGANVLTF. The CDR3 DNA reads TGTGCCAGCAGCTACGGTTACTCTGGGGCCAACGTCCTGACTTTC.

This rearrangement joins TRBV19 to TRBJ2-1; 8 bases are a match to TRBD1. Germline V gives CDR1 LNHDA, CDR2 SQIVND (reference sequence). V was clipped by 4 bases and J by 2 bases; unmatched bases: 4. CDR3 size: 15 residues. The CDR3 spells CASSTGGNAYNEQFF. The CDR3 coding sequence is TGTGCCAGTAGTACAGGGGGCAACGCCTACAATGAGCAGTTCTTC.

The chain has TRBV27 and TRBJ2-1; D may be TRBD1 (5 bases). The V and J ends lost 5 bases and 2 bases respectively, with 13 bases between them. Germline CDR1 and CDR2: MNHEY and SMNVEV (reference sequence). The CDR3 consists of 15 residues. The CDR3 nucleotides are TGTGCCAGCAGTGCAGTTCCCAGGGCCTACAATGAGCAGTTCTTC. Its protein product is CASSAVPRAYNEQFF.

The chain joins TRBV9 to TRBJ1-3; D is perhaps TRBD1 (6 bases). Trimming left V 4 bases short and J 4 bases short, with 12 bases between. The germline CDR1 and CDR2 sequences are SGDLS and YYNGEE. The CDR3 is 14 residues long. CDR3: CASSPRTVGNTIYF. The CDR3, as DNA: TGTGCCAGCAGCCCGCGGACAGTCGGAAACACCATATATTTT.

This chain joins TRBV6-4 and TRBJ2-2; no clear D. Trimming shortened V by 3 bases and J by 1 base, and 9 bases separated the two germline ends. The CDR3 contains 15 residues. Germline CDR1 and CDR2: MRHNA and SNTAGT. The CDR3 nucleotides are TGTGCCAGCAGTGAGGGCGGTGGGAACACCGGGGAGCTGTTTTTT. This gives the protein CASSEGGGNTGELFF.

The chain has TRBV5-6 and TRBJ2-7, with a possible D match to TRBD1 (5 bases). Between the trimmed V and J ends, which lost 0 bases and 3 bases, there was a span of 10 bases. This CDR3 is built from 14 residues. Germline assignment: CDR1 SGHDT and CDR2 YYEEEE. This CDR3 is CASSLGGDFYEQYF. The CDR3 bases are TGTGCCAGCAGCTTGGGGGGCGATTTCTACGAGCAGTACTTC.

The chain couples TRBV24-1 to TRBJ2-7; the match to TRBD2 covers 10 bases. The CDR3 is made up of 16 amino acids. Germline trimming cut 3 bases from V and 0 bases from J; bases unmatched to any gene: 4. Germline lookup yields CDR1 KGHDR and CDR2 SFDVKD. CDR3 sequence reads: CATSDRSGGSSYEQYF. The CDR3, as DNA: TGTGCCACCAGTGATCGTAGCGGGGGGAGCTCCTACGAGCAGTACTTC.

In regard to this clone: This CDR3 is also generated by other DNA sequences in the sample. The chain recombines TRBV9 with TRBJ2-7; D uncertain. Trimming removed 1 base at V and 1 base at J, with 12 bases between. Germline-derived CDR1 and CDR2 are SGDLS and YYNGEE. The CDR3 runs 15 residues. The CDR3 loop reads CASSVRPGVSYEQYF. The CDR3 nucleotides are TGTGCCAGCAGCGTAAGGCCCGGCGTGTCCTACGAGCAGTACTTC. Full variable domain (remainder filled in from reference TRBV9 and TRBJ2-7): DSGVTQTPKHLITATGQRVTLRCSPRSGDLSVYWYQQSLDQGLQFLIQYYNGEERAKGNILERFSAQQFPDLHSELNLSSLELGDSALYFCASSVRPGVSYEQYFGPGTRLTVT.